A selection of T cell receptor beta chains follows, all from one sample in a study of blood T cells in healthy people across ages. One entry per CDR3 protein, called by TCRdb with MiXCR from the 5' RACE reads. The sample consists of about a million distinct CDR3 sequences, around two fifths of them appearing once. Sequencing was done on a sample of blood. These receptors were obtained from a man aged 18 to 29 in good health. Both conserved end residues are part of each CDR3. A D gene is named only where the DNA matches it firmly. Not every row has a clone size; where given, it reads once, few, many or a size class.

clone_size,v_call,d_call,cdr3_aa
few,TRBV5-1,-,CASSVTERYYEQYF
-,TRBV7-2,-,CASSSRSRAGNTIYF
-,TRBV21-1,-,CAPWGGINIQYF
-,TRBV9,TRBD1,CTSSQRDRAYEQYF
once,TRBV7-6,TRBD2,CASSLVPTSGVNNEQFF
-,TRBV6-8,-,CASSYSCPEKLFF
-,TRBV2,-,CASSDSGTPGNTIYF
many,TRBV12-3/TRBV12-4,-,CASRLRSGASTDTQYF
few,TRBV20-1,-,CSATDGGGLAKNIQYF
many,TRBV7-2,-,CASSPDRNKNIQYF
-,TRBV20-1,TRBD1,CSAFKGQGTDTQYF
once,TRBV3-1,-,CASSPTYRDNQPQHF
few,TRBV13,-,CASSASDTDTQYF
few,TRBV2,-,CASSESPDKAYEQYF
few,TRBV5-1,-,CASSLQGSGEQFF
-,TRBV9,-,CASSPRQETYEQYF
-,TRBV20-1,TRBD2,CSALLAGSSYNEQYF
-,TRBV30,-,CAWSVRVLADTQYF
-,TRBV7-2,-,CASSLADRFEPQHF
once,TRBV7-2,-,CASSVLRTAGNTIYF
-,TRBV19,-,CASSTVMRRRHQPQHF
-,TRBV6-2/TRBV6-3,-,CASRQPSWKLFF
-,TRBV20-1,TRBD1,CSARQGQGKGYTEAFF
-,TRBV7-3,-,CASSLGGGSGSGELFF
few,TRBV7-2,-,CASHGGGTSITGELFF
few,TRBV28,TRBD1,CASSFIPGQGEETQYF
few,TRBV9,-,CASSALGTDSYEQYF
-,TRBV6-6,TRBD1,CASSYPRDRGTDTQYF
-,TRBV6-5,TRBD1,CASSLGTGGRTEAFF
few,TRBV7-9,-,CASQVTGDDYGYTF
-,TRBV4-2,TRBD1,CASSQEATGGNQPQHF
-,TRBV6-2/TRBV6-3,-,CASRQGRNTEAFF
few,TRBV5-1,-,CASSLVGGSTQPQHF
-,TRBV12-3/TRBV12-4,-,CASRDDRGLHNEQFF
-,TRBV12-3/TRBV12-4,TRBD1,CASSLRIDREIEQYF
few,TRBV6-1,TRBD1,CASSPGTDLDGGANVLTF
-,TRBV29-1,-,CSGRGPGELFF
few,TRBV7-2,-,CASSTQGDYEQYF
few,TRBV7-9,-,CASSLVVAGFYGYTF
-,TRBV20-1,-,CSASASVNYGYTF
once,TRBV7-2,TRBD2,CASGLGTSPDTQYF
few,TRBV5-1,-,CASSLAGFAAHTQYF
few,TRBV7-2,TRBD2,CASSLERTSGGENTDTQYF
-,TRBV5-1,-,CASSLAVRQGITDTQYF
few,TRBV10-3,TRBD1,CATYGTGVGETQYF
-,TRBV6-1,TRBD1,CASSVGGQGKYSPLHF
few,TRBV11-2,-,CASRDNKNTEAFF
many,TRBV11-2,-,CASSLDWPGSNQPQHF
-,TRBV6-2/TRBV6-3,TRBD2,CASSYSESSSGGINYNEQFF
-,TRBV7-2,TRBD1,CASSLDRGMGGELFF
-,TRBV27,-,CASSSHNFGTDTQYF
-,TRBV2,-,CASRPDGGSYEQYF
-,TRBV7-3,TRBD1,CASSRQGARNSPLHF
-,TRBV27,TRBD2,CASISGGPSYNEQYF
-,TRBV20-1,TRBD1,CSASLGGSGAFF